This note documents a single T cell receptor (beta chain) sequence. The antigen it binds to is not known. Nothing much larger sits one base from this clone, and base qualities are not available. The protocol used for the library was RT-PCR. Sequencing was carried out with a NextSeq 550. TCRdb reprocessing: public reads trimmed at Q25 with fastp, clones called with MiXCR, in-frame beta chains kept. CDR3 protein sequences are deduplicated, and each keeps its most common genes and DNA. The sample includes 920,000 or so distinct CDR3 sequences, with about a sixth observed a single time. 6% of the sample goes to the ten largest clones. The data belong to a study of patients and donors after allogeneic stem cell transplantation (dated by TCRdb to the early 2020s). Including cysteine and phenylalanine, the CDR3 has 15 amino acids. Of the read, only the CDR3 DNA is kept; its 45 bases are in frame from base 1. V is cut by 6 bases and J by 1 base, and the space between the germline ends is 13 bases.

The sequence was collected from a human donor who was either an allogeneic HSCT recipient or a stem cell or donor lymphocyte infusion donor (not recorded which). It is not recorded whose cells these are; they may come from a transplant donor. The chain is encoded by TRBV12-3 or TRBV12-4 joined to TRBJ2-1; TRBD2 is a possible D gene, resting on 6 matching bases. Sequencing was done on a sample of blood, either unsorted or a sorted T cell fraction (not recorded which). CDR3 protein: CASRASARSYNEQFF. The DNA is TGTGCCAGCAGGGCTAGCGCTCGATCCTACAATGAGCAGTTCTTC.